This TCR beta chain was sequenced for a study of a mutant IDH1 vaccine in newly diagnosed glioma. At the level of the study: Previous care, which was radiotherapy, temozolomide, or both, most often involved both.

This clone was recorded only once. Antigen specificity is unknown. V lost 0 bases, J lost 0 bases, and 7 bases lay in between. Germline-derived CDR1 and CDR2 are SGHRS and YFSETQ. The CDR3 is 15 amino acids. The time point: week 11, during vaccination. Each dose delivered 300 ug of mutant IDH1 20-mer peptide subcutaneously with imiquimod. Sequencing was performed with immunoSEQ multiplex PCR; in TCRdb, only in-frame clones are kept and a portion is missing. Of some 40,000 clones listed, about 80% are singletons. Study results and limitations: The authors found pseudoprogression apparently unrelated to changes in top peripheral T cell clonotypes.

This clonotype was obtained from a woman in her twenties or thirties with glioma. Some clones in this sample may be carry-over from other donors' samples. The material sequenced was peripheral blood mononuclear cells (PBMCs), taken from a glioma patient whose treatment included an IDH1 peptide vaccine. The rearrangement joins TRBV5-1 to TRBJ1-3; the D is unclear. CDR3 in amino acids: CASSLVSASGNTIYF. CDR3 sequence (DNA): TGCGCCAGCAGCTTGGTATCTGCCTCTGGAAACACCATATATTTT. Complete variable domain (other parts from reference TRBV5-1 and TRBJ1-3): KAGVTQTPRYLIKTRGQQVTLSCSPISGHRSVSWYQQTPGQGLQFLFEYFSETQRNKGNFPGRFSGRQFSNSRSEMNVSTLELGDSALYLCASSLVSASGNTIYFGEGSWLTVV.